The 26 T cell receptor beta chains in this list originate from one sample, sequenced in a study of shared clonotypes between healthy human individuals. Terminally differentiated effector memory CD45RA+ cells were left out of the naive CD8 fraction, which was CD45RO-negative and positively selected for CCR7. The method was immunoSEQ multiplex PCR; TCRdb's version includes in-frame clones alone and lacks a portion of them. The data show hundreds of thousands of clones, about 95% seen once. Sequencing was performed on naive CD8+ T cells sorted from blood. The receptors shown here come from a woman in her thirties in good health.

The genes are TRBV10-3 and TRBJ2-3; D may be TRBD2 (6 bases). Germline CDR1 ENHRY, CDR2 SYGVKD. The CDR3 is 17 residues long. V dropped 4 bases and J dropped 0 bases, with 17 bases sitting between them. For the CDR3, the DNA is TGTGCCATCAGTGTACAAAATAGCGGTCCTAGCACAGATACGCAGTATTTT. As protein: CAISVQNSGPSTDTQYF.

The chain uses TRBV7-9 and TRBJ1-5, with D maybe TRBD1 (6 bases). CDR1 SEHNR and CDR2 FQNEAQ come from the germline V gene (reference sequence). There are 15 residues in the CDR3. V was pared by 5 bases and J by 1 base, with 12 bases between. The CDR3 reads CASSDGQSSNQPQHF. CDR3 DNA: TGTGCCAGCAGCGACGGACAGTCAAGCAATCAGCCCCAGCATTTT.

In DNA, the CDR3 is TGTGCCAGCAGCCACCCAAAGATCCTGGGACAGGGGAAGGACTATGGCTACACCTTC. Translated: CASSHPKILGQGKDYGYTF. J is TRBJ1-2 and V is TRBV7-9; 10 nucleotides line up with TRBD1. Unmatched junction bases numbered 18, after V lost 5 bases and J lost 3 bases. CDR1 and CDR2 from the germline V gene are SEHNR and FQNEAQ (reference sequence). This CDR3 has 19 amino acids.

V is TRBV5-1 and J is TRBJ2-3, with D possibly being TRBD2 (7 bases). This CDR3 has 15 residues. Looked up from germline, CDR1 is SGHRS and CDR2 is YFSETQ. V lost 0 bases and J lost 6, with 14 bases in between. The CDR3 reads CASSLAAGARDTQYF. The CDR3 bases are TGCGCCAGCAGCTTGGCCGCGGGGGCGAGGGATACGCAGTATTTT. Full variable domain (remainder filled in from reference TRBV5-1 and TRBJ2-3): KAGVTQTPRYLIKTRGQQVTLSCSPISGHRSVSWYQQTPGQGLQFLFEYFSETQRNKGNFPGRFSGRQFSNSRSEMNVSTLELGDSALYLCASSLAAGARDTQYFGPGTRLTVL.

The V gene is TRBV2, the J gene TRBJ2-5; D remains unclear. Per the germline V gene, CDR1 is SNHLY and CDR2 is FYNNEI. CDR3 length: 13 residues. The germline V and J ends were trimmed by 1 base and 5 bases, with 8 bases remaining between them. Written as DNA, the CDR3 is TGTGCCAGCAGTGAAGAGATGGTCGAGACCCAGTACTTC. Residues: CASSEEMVETQYF.

The chain carries TRBV7-8 and TRBJ1-1; 7 bases align to TRBD1. In germline, CDR1 is SGHVS, CDR2 FQNEAQ. V lost 1 base to trimming and J lost 4 bases; unmatched junction nucleotides: 6. This CDR3 is 15 amino acids long. The CDR3 DNA reads as TGTGCCAGCAGCTTAGGGGCAGGGGGGACCACTGAAGCTTTCTTT. It encodes CASSLGAGGTTEAFF.

The V call is TRBV7-8, the J call TRBJ2-7, with 8 bases fitting TRBD2. Losses at the gene ends were 2 bases for V and 5 bases for J; bases not matched to a gene: 23. CDR3 length: 20 amino acids. The germline V gene has CDR1 SGHVS and CDR2 FQNEAQ. The CDR3 protein is CASSLPTYKRENGPQDEQYF. Here the CDR3 DNA reads TGTGCCAGCAGCTTACCGACCTATAAGCGGGAGAACGGGCCCCAGGACGAGCAGTACTTC.

DNA for the CDR3: TGTGCCAGCAGCTTAGTGATAGTCGCTACTAGGGGCGAGACCCAGTACTTC. Residues: CASSLVIVATRGETQYF. The chain links TRBV7-9 to TRBJ2-5; D is possibly TRBD1 or TRBD2 (5 bases each). Per germline, CDR1 SEHNR and CDR2 FQNEAQ (reference sequence). The CDR3 has 17 amino acids. V gave up 1 base and J gave up 5 bases, with 20 bases separating them.

Notes on this clone: Other DNA sequences in this sample translate to the same CDR3. V usage is TRBV7-9 and J usage is TRBJ2-7, with a weak D call TRBD1 (5 bases). This CDR3 has 12 amino acids. Germline loops: CDR1 SEHNR, CDR2 FQNEAQ (reference sequence). Trimming took 5 bases from V and 3 from J, leaving 8 bases between them. The CDR3 DNA is TGTGCCAGCAGCCAAGACAGCTACGAGCAGTACTTC. Translation: CASSQDSYEQYF.

The rearrangement links TRBV28 to TRBJ2-5, with TRBD1 as a possible D gene (6 bases). The CDR3 length is 13 residues. V lost 6 bases and J lost 3, with 11 bases in between. Looked up from germline, CDR1 is MDHEN and CDR2 is SYDVKM. The CDR3 DNA follows: TGTGCCAGCAGCCCAGGGGCCAAAGAGACCCAGTACTTC. It is translated as CASSPGAKETQYF.

V and J are TRBV5-5 and TRBJ2-7, with D perhaps TRBD2 (5 bases). Germline-derived CDR1 and CDR2 are SGHKS and YYEKEE (reference sequence). Trimming left V 7 bases short and J 3 bases short, with 14 bases between. The CDR3 is made up of 13 amino acids. CDR3 sequence reads: CASSWTAIYEQYF. The CDR3 DNA is TGTGCCAGCTCATGGACTGCCATCTACGAGCAGTACTTC. The full variable domain, rest sourced from reference TRBV5-5 and TRBJ2-7, is DAGVTQSPTHLIKTRGQQVTLRCSPISGHKSVSWYQQVLGQGPQFIFQYYEKEERGRGNFPDRFSARQFPNYSSELNVNALLLGDSALYLCASSWTAIYEQYFGPGTRLTVT.

J is TRBJ2-7 and V is TRBV5-1; TRBD2 matches at 10 bases. Germline assignment: CDR1 SGHRS and CDR2 YFSETQ. V gave up 3 bases and J gave up 7 bases; unmatched junction bases: 16. The CDR3 runs 17 residues. The CDR3 is CASSWDGLPSGSKEQYF. The CDR3 DNA follows: TGCGCCAGCAGCTGGGACGGACTCCCTAGCGGGAGTAAGGAGCAGTACTTC.

The V gene is TRBV14, the J gene TRBJ2-7; D might be TRBD1 or TRBD2, each matching 5 bases. CDR3 length: 14 amino acids. V lost 5 bases to trimming and J lost 2 bases, with 13 bases between them. From germline, CDR1 is SGHDN and CDR2 FVKESK. The chain's CDR3 is CASSSRDAAYEQYF. The CDR3 DNA sequence: TGTGCCAGCAGCTCCCGGGACGCAGCCTACGAGCAGTACTTC.

This chain joins TRBV5-6 and TRBJ2-1; D gene ambiguous. Germline CDR1 SGHDT, CDR2 YYEEEE. The V end was cut by 1 base, the J end by 7 bases, with 9 bases between. The CDR3 runs 13 residues. CDR3 loop: CASSLSRRNEQFF. CDR3 nucleotides: TGTGCCAGCAGCTTGAGCCGCCGAAATGAGCAGTTCTTC.

This clone was detected a few times. This chain joins TRBV6-6 and TRBJ2-1; TRBD1 is a possible D gene (6 bases). CDR1 and CDR2 (germline): MNHNY, SVGAGI (reference sequence). V lost 5 bases and J 9 bases, leaving 23 bases between the germline ends. This CDR3 has 16 residues. CDR3 loop: CASSLTTQGPVGEQFF. For the CDR3, the DNA is TGTGCCAGCAGTCTCACGACCCAGGGGCCGGTGGGTGAGCAGTTCTTC.

J is TRBJ2-7 and V is TRBV9; unclear D gene. There are 15 residues in the CDR3. Between the trimmed V and J ends, which lost 0 bases and 0 bases, there was a span of 10 bases. Germline V CDR1 and CDR2: SGDLS, YYNGEE. The CDR3 region has the DNA TGTGCCAGCAGCGTAGAAGTTGGAGCCTCCTACGAGCAGTACTTC. Translation gives CASSVEVGASYEQYF.

The V call is TRBV6-1, the J call TRBJ2-7; 8 nucleotides agree with TRBD1. The CDR3 extends over 14 amino acids. J was trimmed by 6 bases and V by 2 bases; bases with no gene match: 6. Germline V gene data show CDR1 as MNHNS and CDR2 as SASEGT. This CDR3 is CASSEFGQGFEQYF. The CDR3, as DNA: TGTGCCAGCAGTGAATTTGGACAGGGCTTCGAGCAGTACTTC.

V usage is TRBV16 and J usage is TRBJ2-1; no clear D. V lost 1 base, J lost 8 bases, and 6 bases lay in between. The CDR3 sequence is 12 residues long. Germline CDR1 KGHSY, CDR2 FQNENV. The CDR3 nucleotides read TGTGCCAGCAGCCAATTAACGGATGAGCAGTTCTTC. Translating it yields CASSQLTDEQFF.

The chain uses TRBV28 and TRBJ1-1; D is undetermined. The CDR3 runs to 14 residues. The germline V gene has CDR1 MDHEN and CDR2 SYDVKM. Trimming removed 2 bases from V and 4 bases from J, with 11 bases in between. This chain's CDR3 is CASSLVPDPTEAFF. CDR3 bases: TGTGCCAGCAGTTTAGTGCCAGACCCCACTGAAGCTTTCTTT.

The J gene is TRBJ2-5, the V gene TRBV13, with D tentatively TRBD2 (5 bases). The CDR3 is 16 amino acids. Germline assignment: CDR1 PRHDT and CDR2 FYEKMQ (reference sequence). Between the trimmed V and J ends, which lost 0 bases and 2 bases, there was a span of 13 bases. The CDR3 DNA reads TGTGCCAGCAGCTTAGGTAGGCGGGCAAATCAAGAGACCCAGTACTTC. This gives the protein CASSLGRRANQETQYF.

The J gene is TRBJ2-7, the V gene TRBV2; D is possibly TRBD1 or TRBD2 (6 bases each). V lost 1 base and J 5 bases, leaving 12 bases between the germline ends. The CDR3 runs 14 residues. Per the germline V gene, CDR1 is SNHLY and CDR2 is FYNNEI. This chain's CDR3 is CASSEGQGRHEQYF. The CDR3 region has the DNA TGTGCCAGCAGTGAAGGGCAGGGGAGGCACGAGCAGTACTTC.

The rearrangement links TRBV2 to TRBJ2-3; TRBD1 aligns across 7 bases. This CDR3 spans 15 amino acids. The junction had 7 bases not matched to a gene; V was cut back by 2 bases and J by 5 bases. The germline V gene has CDR1 SNHLY and CDR2 FYNNEI. CDR3 amino acids: CASSERTGVVDTQYF. The CDR3 DNA reads as TGTGCCAGCAGTGAACGAACAGGGGTAGTAGATACGCAGTATTTT. The full variable domain, completed using reference TRBV2 and TRBJ2-3, is EPEVTQTPSHQVTQMGQEVILRCVPISNHLYFYWYRQILGQKVEFLVSFYNNEISEKSEIFDDQFSVERPDGSNFTLKIRSTKLEDSAMYFCASSERTGVVDTQYFGPGTRLTVL.

The rearrangement uses TRBV4-1 and TRBJ2-5; D is undetermined. Germline lookup yields CDR1 MGHRA and CDR2 YSYEKL. The CDR3 length is 15 residues. Trimming removed 1 base at V and 0 bases at J, with 9 bases between. This CDR3 reads CASSQGESYQETQYF. The CDR3 DNA follows: TGCGCCAGCAGCCAAGGTGAGAGCTACCAAGAGACCCAGTACTTC.

The chain uses TRBV10-2 and TRBJ2-1; D is possibly TRBD1 or TRBD2 (5 bases each). The CDR3 extends over 13 amino acids. Looked up from germline, CDR1 is WSHSY and CDR2 is SAAADI. V shed 3 bases and J shed 12 bases, with 15 bases lying between them. As DNA, the CDR3 is TGCGCCAGCAGTGAAGGGAGCAGGGTGGGGCAGTTCTTC. It translates to CASSEGSRVGQFF.

Turning to this clone: In the same sample, other DNA sequences code for this CDR3. This sequence joins TRBV27 and TRBJ2-7, with D unresolved. CDR1 and CDR2 from the germline V gene are MNHEY and SMNVEV (reference sequence). The CDR3 covers 12 residues. The V and J ends lost 1 base and 0 bases respectively, with 1 base between them. The DNA for the CDR3 is TGTGCCAGCAGTTTATACTCCTACGAGCAGTACTTC. Its protein product is CASSLYSYEQYF.

The genes are TRBV6-1 and TRBJ1-2; the D gene is possibly TRBD1 (6 bases). The CDR3 is 13 amino acids. Germline values: CDR1 MNHNS, CDR2 SASEGT. Trimming pared 5 bases from V and 1 base from J, leaving 8 bases between. Here the CDR3 DNA reads TGTGCCAGCAGTAAGGACAGTAACTATGGCTACACCTTC. Its translation: CASSKDSNYGYTF.